This T cell receptor beta chain was documented in a study of beta chain features in type 1 diabetes. One heparinised draw of blood, averaging around 120 mL, came from each donor. CD45RO/CCR7/CD25/CD127/CD95/CD27 sorting isolated CD4+ naive, central memory, regulatory and stem cell-like memory cells. Study-wide findings and caveats: TCRB CDR3 length was moderately but significantly reduced in all four CD4+ subsets of Type 1 diabetes patients. The VDJ junctions of type 1 diabetes patients carried fewer insertions and more deletions.

With 0 bases clipped from V and 7 bases from J, the junction kept 0 bases outside the gene matches. The CDR3 length is 14 residues. Germline V gene sequence: CDR1 SGHRS, CDR2 YFSETQ. The table lists this clone with a few counts. Its cognate antigen is unknown. Expressed TCRB transcripts got sequenced, as all isolated RNA was reverse transcribed. Libraries were prepared by immunoSEQ multiplex PCR; TCRdb keeps only in-frame clonotypes and omits some of them. This sample yields 65,000 to 85,000 clones, of which 49% are seen a single time; roughly 0.7% belongs to the top ten. The specimen was central memory CD4+ T cells from blood. The source is a man aged 25 to 45 with type 1 diabetes. This rearrangement joins TRBV5-1 to TRBJ2-1; 11 bases are a match to TRBD2. The CDR3 DNA sequence: TGCGCCAGCAGCTTGGCTAGCGGGGGGAATGAGCAGTTCTTC. Amino acid sequence: CASSLASGGNEQFF.